These 10 T cell receptor beta chains were sequenced from one sample in a study of vaccination and CD4 T cells after COVID-19. These receptors' antigens are unknown. With the Oncomine TCR Beta short-read assay, DNA from cultured CD4+ T cells was sequenced. TCRdb used MiXCR to reprocess the PCR reads, holding one entry per CDR3 protein. The table includes 10,000 to 12,000 distinct CDR3 sequences, about half detected once. Treatment noted: roughly nine-day PBMC culture with coronavirus spike peptide pools or control peptides (ViraFEST assay). Input material: CD4+ T cells from blood, cultured in vitro. All receptors derive from a human donor who had recovered from COVID-19.

As concerns this clonotype: The junction differs from germline at one of its ends, possibly a read error. This sequence joins TRBV6-1 and TRBJ2-7; D is possibly TRBD2 (6 bases). The CDR3 sequence is 15 residues long. CDR1 is MNHNS and CDR2 is SASEGT in the germline V gene. This chain's CDR3 is CASSEGGRVSFEQYF. For the CDR3, the DNA is TGTGCCAGCAGTGAGGGAGGCAGGGTCTCCTTCGAGCAGTACTTC.

This chain links TRBV29-1 with TRBJ1-5; tentative D call: TRBD1 (6 bases). There are 14 residues in the CDR3. Germline loops: CDR1 SQVTM, CDR2 ANQGSEA. Trimming left V 5 bases short and J 5 bases short, with 16 bases between. CDR3 nucleotides: TGCAGCGTTTGCATCGGGGCAGGGGATCAGCCCCAGCATTTT. Its protein is CSVCIGAGDQPQHF.

The chain has TRBV12-3 or TRBV12-4 and TRBJ2-3, with TRBD2 identical over 11 bases. The CDR3 runs 16 residues. J lost 5 bases, V lost 8 bases, and 12 bases had no gene match. The DNA for the CDR3 is TGTGCCAGCGGACCGTCTAGCGGGAGGCGGGGAGATACGCAGTATTTT. This sequence encodes CASGPSSGRRGDTQYF.

This clonotype was recorded a few times. The V call is TRBV2, the J call TRBJ1-2, with TRBD1 identical over 9 bases. Germline CDR1 and CDR2: SNHLY and FYNNEI. The CDR3 length is 14 residues. The ends lost 2 bases at V and 4 bases at J; junction bases unmatched: 2. CDR3 nucleotides: TGTGCCAGCAGTGAAACAGGGGGCAGCTATGGCTACACCTTC. This sequence encodes CASSETGGSYGYTF.

The chain links TRBV6-1 to TRBJ1-5; the match to TRBD1 covers 7 bases. V was pared by 6 bases and J by 3 bases, with 2 bases of the junction left unmatched. Germline V CDR1 and CDR2: MNHNS, SASEGT. The CDR3 is made up of 13 amino acids. The CDR3 here is CASSGTDNQPQHF. The CDR3 nucleotides read TGTGCCAGCAGCGGGACAGACAATCAGCCCCAGCATTTT.

The V and J genes are TRBV30 and TRBJ1-1, with D unclear. The V gene lost 0 bases and the J gene lost 0 bases, with 8 bases spanning the gap. The germline V gene encodes CDR1 GTSNPN and CDR2 SVGIG (reference sequence). This CDR3 spans 14 amino acids. Here the CDR3 DNA reads TGTGCCTGGAGTGTATCCACCTTGAACACTGAAGCTTTCTTT. Its translation is CAWSVSTLNTEAFF.

This chain connects TRBV5-6 to TRBJ2-2; no firm D call. Germline V gene sequence: CDR1 SGHDT, CDR2 YYEEEE. The CDR3 runs to 14 residues. The V end was cut by 4 bases, the J end by 1 base, with 8 bases between. The CDR3 region is CASSPPVNTGELFF. In DNA, the CDR3 is TGTGCCAGCAGCCCACCCGTGAACACCGGGGAGCTGTTTTTT.

This chain joins TRBV19 and TRBJ2-5, with a possible D match to TRBD2 (5 bases). The CDR3 totals 14 residues. V was cut by 6 bases and J by 3 bases, with 14 bases left in between. From germline, CDR1 is LNHDA and CDR2 SQIVND (reference sequence). CDR3 amino acids: CASSTGPGKETQYF. As DNA, the CDR3 is TGTGCCAGTAGCACCGGACCGGGAAAAGAGACCCAGTACTTC. Full variable domain (remainder filled in from reference TRBV19 and TRBJ2-5): DGGITQSPKYLFRKEGQNVTLSCEQNLNHDAMYWYRQDPGQGLRLIYYSQIVNDFQKGDIAEGYSVSREKKESFPLTVTSAQKNPTAFYLCASSTGPGKETQYFGPGTRLLVL.

This clonotype was found once. This chain uses TRBV6-1 with TRBJ1-5; D ambiguous. The ends were cut back, 7 bases at V and 2 bases at J, with 21 bases in the middle. This CDR3 comprises 17 residues. Germline V gives CDR1 MNHNS, CDR2 SASEGT. In DNA, the CDR3 is TGTGCCAGCACTCAAAGAACCCTTGGCTGGGGCAATCAGCCCCAGCATTTT. Protein product: CASTQRTLGWGNQPQHF.

The chain combines TRBV20-1 with TRBJ2-7; TRBD1 might be the D (6 bases). The germline V gene has CDR1 DFQATT and CDR2 SNEGSKA (reference sequence). Trimming left V 5 bases short and J 5 bases short, with 19 bases between. The length of the CDR3 is 14 residues. Written as DNA, the CDR3 is TGCAGTGCTCGTAACAGGGACGGCGGCCACGAGCAGTACTTC. This sequence encodes CSARNRDGGHEQYF.